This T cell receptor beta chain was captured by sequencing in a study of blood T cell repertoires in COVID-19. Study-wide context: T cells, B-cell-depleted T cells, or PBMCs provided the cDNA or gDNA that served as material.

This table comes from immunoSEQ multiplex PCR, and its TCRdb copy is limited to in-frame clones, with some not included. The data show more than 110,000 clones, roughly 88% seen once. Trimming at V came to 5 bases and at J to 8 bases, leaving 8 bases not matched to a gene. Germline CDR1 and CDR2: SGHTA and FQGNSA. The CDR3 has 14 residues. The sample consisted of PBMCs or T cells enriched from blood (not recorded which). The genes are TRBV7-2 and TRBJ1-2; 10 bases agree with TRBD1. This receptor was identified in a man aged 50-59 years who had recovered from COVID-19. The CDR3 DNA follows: TGTGCCAGCAGCACCGGACAGGGGGACGTGGGCTACACCTTC. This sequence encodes CASSTGQGDVGYTF.